Listed below are T cell receptor beta chains from one sample, sequenced in a study of blood T cell repertoires in COVID-19. This table comes from immunoSEQ multiplex PCR, and its TCRdb copy is limited to in-frame clones, with some not included. This sample yields around 60,000 clones, of which 88% are seen a single time; 3.5% to 4% belongs to the top ten. The sample consisted of peripheral blood. These TCRs come from a man between 65 and 85 years old with acute or convalescent COVID-19. Each CDR3 is given with its conserved first and last residue. The D gene is left open where the match is weak. Size values are once, few and many counts, or a class for expanded clones, and some rows have none.

D: TRBD1; size: .; V: TRBV6-6; J: TRBJ2-1; DNA: TGTGCCAGCAGATCACTTGGACAGGGGCCATACAATGAGCAGTTCTTC; CDR3: CASRSLGQGPYNEQFF
D: .; size: .; V: TRBV29-1; J: TRBJ2-6; DNA: TGCAGCGTTGAAGCGCGGTCTGGGGCCAACGTCCTGACTTTC; CDR3: CSVEARSGANVLTF
D: TRBD1; size: .; V: TRBV5-1; J: TRBJ1-6; DNA: TGCGCCAGCCGCTTGACAGGGAGTCTTTCACCCCTCCACTTT; CDR3: CASRLTGSLSPLHF
D: .; size: .; V: TRBV29-1; J: TRBJ1-1; DNA: TGCAGCGTTGAAGCACGAGGGCGGGGGAACACTGAAGCTTTCTTT; CDR3: CSVEARGRGNTEAFF
D: .; size: .; V: TRBV19; J: TRBJ1-1; DNA: TGTGCCAGTAGTACGTTGTTGGGGGCTGTTGAAGCTTTCTTT; CDR3: CASSTLLGAVEAFF
D: TRBD1; size: .; V: TRBV18; J: TRBJ2-3; DNA: TGTGCCAGCTCACGGGGGACAGGGGACACAGATACGCAGTATTTT; CDR3: CASSRGTGDTDTQYF
D: .; size: .; V: TRBV24-1; J: TRBJ1-5; DNA: TGTGCCACCAGTGATGTGGGGGCAGGGCCTTATCAGCCCCAGCATTTT; CDR3: CATSDVGAGPYQPQHF
D: .; size: few; V: TRBV7-2; J: TRBJ2-2; DNA: TGTGCCAGCAGCTTAAGCCGGGGTGTGGCCGGGGAGCTGTTTTTT; CDR3: CASSLSRGVAGELFF
D: .; size: .; V: TRBV9; J: TRBJ2-1; DNA: TGTGCCAGCAGCGTATCTTCCGGGTCTTACAATGAGCAGTTCTTC; CDR3: CASSVSSGSYNEQFF
D: TRBD1; size: .; V: TRBV7-8; J: TRBJ1-2; DNA: TGTGCCAGCAGCTTTAGACAGGGGGCTGTCTATGGCTACACCTTC; CDR3: CASSFRQGAVYGYTF
D: .; size: .; V: TRBV7-3; J: TRBJ1-6; DNA: TGTGCCAGGAGCTTCTCCCCCAGGGCTATTTCACCCCTCCACTTT; CDR3: CARSFSPRAISPLHF
D: .; size: .; V: TRBV4-1; J: TRBJ2-7; DNA: TGCGCCAGCAGCCAAGAGAGTCCCCTAGGGCGGTCGAGCGGCTACGAGCAGTACTTC; CDR3: CASSQESPLGRSSGYEQYF
D: .; size: .; V: TRBV5-8; J: TRBJ1-2; DNA: TGTGCCAGCAGCTTACAGGGTACCTATGGCTACACCTTC; CDR3: CASSLQGTYGYTF
D: TRBD2; size: .; V: TRBV6-5; J: TRBJ2-2; DNA: TGTGCCAGCAGTTCCCGACTAGCGGGGGATACCGGGGAGCTGTTTTTT; CDR3: CASSSRLAGDTGELFF
D: .; size: .; V: TRBV28; J: TRBJ2-2; DNA: TGTGCCAGCAGTTTAAGAGGACTTGGGTTAGGGGAGCTGTTTTTT; CDR3: CASSLRGLGLGELFF
D: TRBD1; size: .; V: TRBV19; J: TRBJ1-6; DNA: TGTGCCAGTAAGAATACCCGGGACAGGGTGACTTCACCCCTCCACTTT; CDR3: CASKNTRDRVTSPLHF
D: .; size: .; V: TRBV7-2; J: TRBJ1-1; DNA: TGTGCCAGCAGCCCTTTCGGGGTTTTAACGGGCCAAGCTTTCTTT; CDR3: CASSPFGVLTGQAFF
D: TRBD1; size: .; V: TRBV9; J: TRBJ2-7; DNA: TGTGCCAGCAGCGCGTCGACAGGGTACGAGCAGTACTTC; CDR3: CASSASTGYEQYF
D: .; size: .; V: TRBV29-1; J: TRBJ1-1; DNA: TGCAGCGTTGAATCCGGGGCTGAAGCTTTCTTT; CDR3: CSVESGAEAFF
D: TRBD1; size: .; V: TRBV3-1/TRBV3-2; J: TRBJ2-7; DNA: TGTGCCAGCAGCCCAACGACAGGGAACGAGCAGTACTTC; CDR3: CASSPTTGNEQYF
D: TRBD2; size: .; V: TRBV9; J: TRBJ2-7; DNA: TGTGCCAGCAGCGTAGGCGGGAGCTCCTACGAGCAGTACTTC; CDR3: CASSVGGSSYEQYF
D: TRBD1; size: .; V: TRBV7-2; J: TRBJ1-1; DNA: TGTGCCAGCAAAAGAGGACAGGCTTCATCGAACACTGAAGCTTTCTTT; CDR3: CASKRGQASSNTEAFF
D: .; size: few; V: TRBV19; J: TRBJ1-2; DNA: TGTGCCAGTAGTTCCGGCAGGGCGGCGAACTATGGCTACACCTTC; CDR3: CASSSGRAANYGYTF
D: .; size: .; V: TRBV19; J: TRBJ2-3; DNA: TGTGCCAGTAGTATTGGGTCGTACGGAGGAGGCACAGATACGCAGTATTTT; CDR3: CASSIGSYGGGTDTQYF
D: .; size: once; V: TRBV18; J: TRBJ2-5; DNA: TGTGCCAGCCAACCCTACCAGCGGCAAGAGACCCAGTACTTC; CDR3: CASQPYQRQETQYF
D: TRBD1; size: .; V: TRBV14; J: TRBJ2-3; DNA: TGTGCCAGCAGCCACCGGACAGGAAGAGGGGGCACAGATACGCAGTATTTT; CDR3: CASSHRTGRGGTDTQYF
D: .; size: few; V: TRBV12-3/TRBV12-4; J: TRBJ1-6; DNA: TGTGCCAGCGCCCCCCAGGCTGATTCACCCCTCCACTTT; CDR3: CASAPQADSPLHF
D: .; size: .; V: TRBV6-2/TRBV6-3; J: TRBJ1-1; DNA: TGTGCCAGCAGTCCAACCGGAGAGGGGAGGACTGAAGCTTTCTTT; CDR3: CASSPTGEGRTEAFF
D: TRBD1; size: once; V: TRBV5-4; J: TRBJ1-6; DNA: TGTGCCAGCAGCTTAACCGACAGGGCCAACACACCCCTCCACTTT; CDR3: CASSLTDRANTPLHF
D: TRBD1; size: .; V: TRBV27; J: TRBJ1-4; DNA: TGTGCCAGCAGTCCCATCATGCCTGGGACAGGTGGAAGATTTGGTGAAAAACTGTTTTTT; CDR3: CASSPIMPGTGGRFGEKLFF
D: TRBD1; size: .; V: TRBV27; J: TRBJ1-2; DNA: TGTGCCAGCAGTTTTGGGACAGACTATGGCTACACCTTC; CDR3: CASSFGTDYGYTF
D: .; size: few; V: TRBV27; J: TRBJ1-1; DNA: TGTGCCAGCAGCCCCTCCACCACAGGGCGGGCTGAAGCTTTCTTT; CDR3: CASSPSTTGRAEAFF
D: TRBD1; size: .; V: TRBV19; J: TRBJ2-1; DNA: TGTGCCAGTAGAGGTGGACAGGGGAGGACCAATGAGCAGTTCTTC; CDR3: CASRGGQGRTNEQFF
D: TRBD1; size: .; V: TRBV6-1; J: TRBJ2-5; DNA: TGTGCCAGCAGTGAAGCCCTCCCGGACAGGGTCCCCCAAGAGACCCAGTACTTC; CDR3: CASSEALPDRVPQETQYF
D: .; size: .; V: TRBV27; J: TRBJ2-5; DNA: TGTGCCAGCAGCTTATACTCAGCGTACCAAGAGACCCAGTACTTC; CDR3: CASSLYSAYQETQYF
D: TRBD2; size: .; V: TRBV5-1; J: TRBJ2-1; DNA: TGCGCCAGCAGCCCAGGACTAGCGGGGGGGCCGGATGGTGAGCAGTTCTTC; CDR3: CASSPGLAGGPDGEQFF
D: TRBD2; size: .; V: TRBV11-2; J: TRBJ2-1; DNA: TGTGCCAGCAGCTCACTAGCGGGGGGGTACAATGAGCAGTTCTTC; CDR3: CASSSLAGGYNEQFF
D: .; size: .; V: TRBV21-1; J: TRBJ1-1; DNA: TGTGCCAGCAGCCCCGGGACAGAGAACACTGAAGCTTTCTTT; CDR3: CASSPGTENTEAFF
D: TRBD1; size: .; V: TRBV2; J: TRBJ2-6; DNA: TGTGCCAGCAGGGCCAGGGGGACCGGGGCCAACGTCCTGACTTTC; CDR3: CASRARGTGANVLTF
D: .; size: .; V: TRBV5-1; J: TRBJ1-5; DNA: TGCGCCAGCAGCCTAGACAGTAGCAATCAGCCCCAGCATTTT; CDR3: CASSLDSSNQPQHF
D: TRBD2; size: .; V: TRBV7-6; J: TRBJ2-7; DNA: TGTGCCAGCTCTTCGAGTAGCGGGGGATCATACGAGCAGTACTTC; CDR3: CASSSSSGGSYEQYF
D: TRBD1; size: .; V: TRBV5-1; J: TRBJ1-2; DNA: TGCGCCAGCAGCACGACAGGGGGTGGTGGTGGCTACACCTTC; CDR3: CASSTTGGGGGYTF
D: TRBD1; size: .; V: TRBV7-9; J: TRBJ1-4; DNA: TGTGCCAGCAGCTTCATTCAGGGGGCATCCTATGAAAAACTGTTTTTT; CDR3: CASSFIQGASYEKLFF
D: .; size: .; V: TRBV4-1; J: TRBJ1-2; DNA: TGCGCCAGCAGCGCATACAGGGTATGCTACACCTTC; CDR3: CASSAYRVCYTF
D: TRBD2; size: .; V: TRBV7-9; J: TRBJ2-4; DNA: TGTGCCAGCAGCGGACTAGCGGGGGGGAAGTTAGCCAAAAACATTCAGTACTTC; CDR3: CASSGLAGGKLAKNIQYF
D: TRBD1; size: few; V: TRBV5-8; J: TRBJ1-5; DNA: TGTGCCAGCAGCCACGGACAGGGTCGGTATATAAGCAATCAGCCCCAGCATTTT; CDR3: CASSHGQGRYISNQPQHF
D: .; size: .; V: TRBV24-1; J: TRBJ2-5; DNA: TGTGCCACCAGTGATTACACAAGATCCCGAGAGACCCAGTACTTC; CDR3: CATSDYTRSRETQYF
D: TRBD1; size: .; V: TRBV7-9; J: TRBJ2-7; DNA: TGTGCCAGCAGCTGGGAGACAGGGGGCGGCGAGCAGTACTTC; CDR3: CASSWETGGGEQYF
D: TRBD2; size: .; V: TRBV30; J: TRBJ2-2; DNA: TGTGCCTGGAGGGGATCGGGGGGGCTTCACACCGGGGAGCTGTTTTTT; CDR3: CAWRGSGGLHTGELFF